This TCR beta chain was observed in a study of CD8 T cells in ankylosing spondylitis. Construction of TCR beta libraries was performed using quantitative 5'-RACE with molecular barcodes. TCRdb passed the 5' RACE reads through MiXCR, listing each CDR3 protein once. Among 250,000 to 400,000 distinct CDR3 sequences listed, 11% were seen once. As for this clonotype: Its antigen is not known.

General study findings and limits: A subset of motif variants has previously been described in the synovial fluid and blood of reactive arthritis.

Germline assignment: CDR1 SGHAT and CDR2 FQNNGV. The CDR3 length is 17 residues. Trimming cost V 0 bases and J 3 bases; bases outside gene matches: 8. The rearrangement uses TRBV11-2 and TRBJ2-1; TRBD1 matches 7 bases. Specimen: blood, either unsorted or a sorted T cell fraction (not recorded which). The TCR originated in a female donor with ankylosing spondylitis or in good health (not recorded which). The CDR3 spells CASSLDRSTGDYNEQFF. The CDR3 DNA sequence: TGTGCCAGCAGCTTAGATCGCTCCACAGGGGACTACAATGAGCAGTTCTTC. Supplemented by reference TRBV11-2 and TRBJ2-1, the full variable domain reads EAGVAQSPRYKIIEKRQSVAFWCNPISGHATLYWYQQILGQGPKLLIQFQNNGVVDDSQLPKDRFSAERLKGVDSTLKIQPAKLEDSAVYLCASSLDRSTGDYNEQFFGPGTRLTVL.